Sequencing of this T cell receptor (beta chain) was carried out in a study of CD8 T cells in ankylosing spondylitis. General observations from the study: It appeared that ankylosing spondylitis blood was characterized by a TCR beta motif of fewer than 10 highly homologous variants.

TCRdb re-called the 5' RACE reads through MiXCR, storing one row per CDR3 protein. The repertoire holds some 220,000 distinct CDR3 sequences, with 5.5% to 7.5% as singletons. This clonotype was counted ten times or more. No antigen is known for it. Unmatched junction bases numbered 14, after V lost 7 bases and J lost 9 bases. This CDR3 contains 14 residues. Germline-derived CDR1 and CDR2 are SQVTM and ANQGSEA. J is TRBJ1-2 and V is TRBV29-1; 10 nucleotides align to TRBD1. This TCR came from a male donor with ankylosing spondylitis. The sequenced sample was blood, either unsorted or a sorted T cell fraction (not recorded which). Here the CDR3 reads CSASGGQGQGSYTF. For the CDR3, the DNA is TGCAGCGCCTCAGGGGGACAGGGGCAAGGTAGCTACACCTTC.